This entry lists 18 T cell receptor beta chains sequenced from one sample in a study of identical twins. Via MiXCR, TCRdb re-called the 5' RACE reads, giving one row per CDR3 protein. Of roughly 250,000 distinct CDR3 sequences in the sample, roughly 7% were seen once. This sample was also put to use in a study of yellow fever vaccine responses in identical twins.

Sequenced: memory (CD45RO+) T cells sorted from blood. All receptors derive from a woman under 30 in good health.

The chain links TRBV27 to TRBJ2-7; D gene uncertain. The CDR3 is 14 residues long. V dropped 3 bases and J dropped 3 bases, with 12 bases sitting between them. Germline V gene lookup returns CDR1 MNHEY and CDR2 SMNVEV (reference sequence). The CDR3 sequence is CASSFSMARYEQYF. In nucleotides, the CDR3 is TGTGCCAGCAGTTTTTCAATGGCCCGCTACGAGCAGTACTTC.

This clonotype was counted many times. V usage is TRBV12-3 or TRBV12-4 and J usage is TRBJ2-1; a possible D gene is TRBD1 (6 bases). Trimming took off 3 bases at V and 0 bases at J, with 12 bases between the two ends. This CDR3 contains 16 residues. The CDR3: CASSLGAQSSYNEQFF. CDR3 coding DNA: TGTGCCAGCAGTTTGGGGGCTCAAAGCTCCTACAATGAGCAGTTCTTC.

This clonotype was recorded a few times. The chain combines TRBV29-1 with TRBJ2-5, with 9 bases identical to TRBD2. J was trimmed by 4 bases and V by 6 bases; bases with no gene match: 27. The CDR3 contains 20 residues. The germline V gene encodes CDR1 SQVTM and CDR2 ANQGSEA. The CDR3 nucleotides read TGCAGCGTCCGGACTAGCGATTTACCAGGGTCCCGGACGTTGGGAGAGACCCAGTACTTC. Its protein is CSVRTSDLPGSRTLGETQYF.

The chain is built from TRBV27 and TRBJ1-2, with D possibly being TRBD1 (6 bases). The CDR3 runs 15 residues. Per germline, CDR1 MNHEY and CDR2 SMNVEV (reference sequence). The ends were cut back, 4 bases at V and 0 bases at J, with 12 bases in the middle. CDR3 sequence reads: CASSSPGQSNYGYTF. CDR3 DNA: TGTGCCAGCAGTTCCCCCGGACAGTCTAACTATGGCTACACCTTC.

This chain uses TRBV3-1 with TRBJ2-1, with 8 bases aligning to TRBD2. This CDR3 spans 15 amino acids. Germline CDR1 LGHDT, CDR2 YNNKEL (reference sequence). V shed 4 bases, J shed 5 bases, and the junction held 7 bases outside the gene matches. The CDR3 bases are TGTGCCAGCAGCCGAGCCGGGACTAGTCACAATGAGCAGTTCTTC. Protein: CASSRAGTSHNEQFF.

This clonotype was observed a handful of times. The rearrangement links TRBV24-1 to TRBJ2-2, with 9 positions matching TRBD1. CDR1 and CDR2 (germline): KGHDR, SFDVKD. The J segment lost 4 bases and the V segment lost 3 bases, leaving 5 bases of the junction unmatched. The CDR3 totals 16 residues. The CDR3 DNA follows: TGTGCCACCAGTGATCAACGGACAGGGGTCACCGGGGAGCTGTTTTTT. This sequence encodes CATSDQRTGVTGELFF.

The genes are TRBV13 and TRBJ1-2; D might be TRBD1 (5 bases). Per the germline V gene, CDR1 is PRHDT and CDR2 is FYEKMQ (reference sequence). CDR3 length: 13 residues. The ends were cut back, 5 bases at V and 8 bases at J, with 15 bases in the middle. In DNA form, the CDR3 reads TGTGCCAGCAGCCATACCGGGACGGAGGGCTACACCTTC. Its translation: CASSHTGTEGYTF.

The chain employs TRBV11-2 and TRBJ2-1, with D tentatively TRBD2 (6 bases). Germline V CDR1 and CDR2: SGHAT, FQNNGV. V was cut by 2 bases and J by 0 bases, with 23 bases left in between. CDR3 size: 20 residues. CDR3 nucleotide sequence: TGTGCCAGCAGCTTAAGACGCCTTAGGCGGGATGGGGACTCCTACAATGAGCAGTTCTTC. Its protein is CASSLRRLRRDGDSYNEQFF. Full variable domain (rest looked up from reference TRBV11-2 and TRBJ2-1): EAGVAQSPRYKIIEKRQSVAFWCNPISGHATLYWYQQILGQGPKLLIQFQNNGVVDDSQLPKDRFSAERLKGVDSTLKIQPAKLEDSAVYLCASSLRRLRRDGDSYNEQFFGPGTRLTVL.

Ten or more counts support this clonotype. The V call is TRBV29-1, the J call TRBJ2-3; 16 bases are a match to TRBD2. The CDR3 extends over 16 amino acids. CDR1 and CDR2 from the germline V gene are SQVTM and ANQGSEA. V shed 2 bases, J shed 4 bases, and the junction held 3 bases outside the gene matches. In nucleotides, the CDR3 is TGCAGCGTTGAAAAGGGACTAGCGGGAGGGGCAGATACGCAGTATTTT. It encodes CSVEKGLAGGADTQYF.

The J gene is TRBJ2-7, the V gene TRBV18, with D unresolved. V was clipped by 2 bases and J by 0 bases, with 8 bases between them. This CDR3 comprises 14 residues. CDR1 is KGHSH, CDR2 LQKENI, per germline. CDR3 sequence (DNA): TGTGCCAGCTCACCAAGGACGGACTCCTACGAGCAGTACGTC. Its protein is CASSPRTDSYEQYV.

This clonotype has a count of ten or more. CDR3 region: CASSLAPTGYNEQFF. CDR3 sequence (DNA): TGTGCCAGCAGCTTAGCGCCCACAGGGTACAATGAGCAGTTCTTC. This chain joins TRBV7-2 and TRBJ2-1; D is perhaps TRBD1 (6 bases). The CDR3 is 15 residues long. Germline V gene lookup returns CDR1 SGHTA and CDR2 FQGNSA. Trimming left V 0 bases short and J 4 bases short, with 10 bases between.

This clonotype was counted a few times. V is TRBV28 and J is TRBJ1-2; D gene unclear. Germline loops: CDR1 MDHEN, CDR2 SYDVKM. Trimming took off 5 bases at V and 4 bases at J, with 11 bases between the two ends. The CDR3 runs to 13 residues. The CDR3 protein is CASSQRILYGYTF. DNA for the CDR3: TGTGCCAGCAGTCAACGGATTCTCTATGGCTACACCTTC.

This clonotype occurred a few times. This chain uses TRBV2 with TRBJ1-1; unclear D gene. This CDR3 region has 15 residues. Germline CDR1 is SNHLY and CDR2 is FYNNEI. Trimming shortened V by 6 bases and J by 3 bases, and 17 bases separated the two germline ends. CDR3 bases: TGTGCCAGCAGCCCAATCGGCAGAAGAGACACTGAAGCTTTCTTT. Translating it yields CASSPIGRRDTEAFF.

Only a few counts were recorded for this clonotype. The chain is built from TRBV4-1 and TRBJ2-7; 8 bases match TRBD2. V shed 4 bases, J shed 2 bases, and the junction held 13 bases outside the gene matches. The CDR3 has 17 residues. Germline V lookup: CDR1 MGHRA, CDR2 YSYEKL. CDR3 DNA: TGCGCCAGCAGCCCCGGAAAGGGTGCTAGCGGGCCCTACGAGCAGTACTTC. This encodes CASSPGKGASGPYEQYF.

The rearrangement links TRBV6-4 to TRBJ2-1; D perhaps matches TRBD2 (5 bases). V dropped 1 base and J dropped 6 bases, with 10 bases sitting between them. The CDR3 runs 14 residues. Germline CDR1 and CDR2: MRHNA and SNTAGT. The CDR3 bases are TGTGCCAGCAGTGACTGGCTAGCTGGCAATGAGCAGTTCTTC. Translated: CASSDWLAGNEQFF.

This clonotype was seen more than once but under ten times. The J gene is TRBJ2-5, the V gene TRBV11-2, with D tentatively TRBD2 (5 bases). V shed 5 bases and J shed 2 bases, with 18 bases lying between them. The CDR3 is 16 amino acids. Germline values: CDR1 SGHAT, CDR2 FQNNGV. CDR3 sequence reads: CASSPPGSFGQETQYF. As DNA, the CDR3 is TGTGCCAGCAGCCCCCCGGGGAGTTTTGGACAAGAGACCCAGTACTTC.

The rearrangement links TRBV5-1 to TRBJ2-1, with D maybe TRBD2 (6 bases). This CDR3 is 16 amino acids long. The V gene's germline CDR1 is SGHRS and CDR2 YFSETQ. V lost 3 bases, J lost 6 bases, and 19 bases lay in between. The CDR3 loop is CASSSLVSGAGNEQFF. The CDR3 nucleotides read TGCGCCAGCAGCTCCCTGGTCAGCGGAGCGGGCAATGAGCAGTTCTTC.

This clonotype was observed a handful of times. The chain recombines TRBV5-1 with TRBJ2-3; 9 bases match TRBD2. CDR1 and CDR2 from the germline V gene are SGHRS and YFSETQ. This CDR3 comprises 16 residues. The trim removed 1 base at V and 3 bases at J, leaving 6 bases unmatched. The DNA of the CDR3 is TGCGCCAGCAGCTTGTGGGGGACTAGCAAGACAGATACGCAGTATTTT. The encoded protein is CASSLWGTSKTDTQYF.